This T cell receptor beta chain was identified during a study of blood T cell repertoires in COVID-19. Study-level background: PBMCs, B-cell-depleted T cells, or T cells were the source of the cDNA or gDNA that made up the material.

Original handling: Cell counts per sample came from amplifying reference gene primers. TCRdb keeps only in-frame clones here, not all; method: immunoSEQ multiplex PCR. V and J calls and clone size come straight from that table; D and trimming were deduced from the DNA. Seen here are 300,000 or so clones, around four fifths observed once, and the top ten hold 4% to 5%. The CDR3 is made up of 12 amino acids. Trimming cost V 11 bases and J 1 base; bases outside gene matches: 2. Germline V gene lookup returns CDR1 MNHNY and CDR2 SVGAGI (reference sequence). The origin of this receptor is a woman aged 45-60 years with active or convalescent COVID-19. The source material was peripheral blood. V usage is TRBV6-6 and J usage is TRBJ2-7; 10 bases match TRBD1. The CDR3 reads CAAGQGSYEQYF. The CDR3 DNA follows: TGTGCCGCGGGACAGGGGTCCTACGAGCAGTACTTC.